Presented here are 18 T cell receptor beta chains from one specimen sequenced in a study of blood T cell repertoires in COVID-19. Profiling relied on immunoSEQ multiplex PCR, and the TCRdb table lists in-frame clones only, not all of them. The sample lists roughly 100,000 clones; 85% to 95% were seen once. Sequenced: peripheral blood. The origin of the receptors is a man aged 45-65 years with active COVID-19.

The chain carries TRBV12-3 or TRBV12-4 and TRBJ2-7; weak D call: TRBD2 (6 bases). Trimming pared 7 bases from V and 2 bases from J, leaving 12 bases between. The CDR3 covers 13 residues. This CDR3 reads CASTLGGTYEQYF. The CDR3 region has the DNA TGTGCCAGCACATTGGGGGGTACCTACGAGCAGTACTTC.

The chain recombines TRBV12-3 or TRBV12-4 with TRBJ1-1; no definite D call. Trimming cost V 6 bases and J 1 base, with 6 bases left between them. CDR3 length equals 12 residues. CDR3 sequence reads: CASRSRNTEAFF. The CDR3 DNA reads as TGTGCCAGCAGGTCGAGGAACACTGAAGCTTTCTTT.

The chain links TRBV7-9 to TRBJ2-2; no definite D call. The germline V gene encodes CDR1 SEHNR and CDR2 FQNEAQ (reference sequence). The CDR3 extends over 12 amino acids. V lost 1 base and J lost 11, with 8 bases in between. This CDR3 is CASSLDSLELFF. The CDR3 coding sequence is TGTGCCAGCAGCTTAGACAGTCTCGAGCTGTTTTTT.

The V and J genes are TRBV19 and TRBJ2-1; 8 bases map to TRBD2. Losses at the gene ends were 10 bases for V and 8 bases for J; bases not matched to a gene: 13. Per the germline V gene, CDR1 is LNHDA and CDR2 is SQIVND (reference sequence). This CDR3 comprises 14 residues. The CDR3 spells CATSPTTSVYEQFF. The CDR3 bases are TGTGCCACCTCGCCGACGACTAGCGTCTATGAGCAGTTCTTC.

The chain recombines TRBV6-1 with TRBJ2-7; TRBD2 might be the D (5 bases). The V and J ends lost 1 base and 3 bases respectively, with 10 bases between them. This CDR3 is built from 14 residues. Per the germline V gene, CDR1 is MNHNS and CDR2 is SASEGT. In DNA, the CDR3 is TGTGCCAGCAGTGAAGGGACTTCGCGCTACGAGCAGTACTTC. It codes for CASSEGTSRYEQYF.

The chain combines TRBV9 with TRBJ2-2; the D gene is possibly TRBD2 (6 bases). Trimming cost V 7 bases and J 8 bases, with 21 bases left between them. CDR1 is SGDLS and CDR2 is YYNGEE in the germline V gene. The CDR3 is made up of 15 amino acids. The CDR3 protein is CASEEGPHYPGELFF. Written as DNA, the CDR3 is TGTGCCAGCGAGGAGGGACCCCACTACCCTGGGGAGCTGTTTTTT.

V gene TRBV7-9 combines with J gene TRBJ1-2; TRBD1 might be the D (6 bases). The ends were cut back, 5 bases at V and 6 bases at J, with 13 bases in the middle. Germline CDR1 SEHNR, CDR2 FQNEAQ (reference sequence). CDR3 length: 13 residues. DNA of the CDR3: TGTGCCAGCAGCCGAGACAGGTACGATGGCTACACCTTC. As protein: CASSRDRYDGYTF.

The genes are TRBV5-1 and TRBJ2-1; 9 bases are shared with TRBD2. The CDR3 covers 17 residues. Unmatched junction bases numbered 6, after V lost 1 base and J lost 1 base. The V gene's germline CDR1 is SGHRS and CDR2 YFSETQ. The CDR3 loop is CASSLFLAGNSYNEQFF. CDR3 DNA sequence: TGCGCCAGCAGCTTGTTCCTAGCGGGAAATTCCTACAATGAGCAGTTCTTC.

The chain couples TRBV28 to TRBJ1-2; D gene ambiguous. Germline loops: CDR1 MDHEN, CDR2 SYDVKM. Trimming shortened V by 7 bases and J by 5 bases, and 17 bases separated the two germline ends. The CDR3 has 14 residues. The CDR3 bases are TGTGCCAGCACCTCAGTCGAGGGATCGTATGGCTACACCTTC. This gives the protein CASTSVEGSYGYTF.

This chain links TRBV20-1 with TRBJ1-4; a weak D match, TRBD1 (5 bases). This CDR3 contains 11 residues. Trimming stripped 8 bases from V and 8 bases from J, with 12 bases between. CDR1 is DFQATT, CDR2 SNEGSKA, per germline (reference sequence). CDR3 nucleotides: TGCAGTAAACCCCAGGGAGAAAAACTGTTTTTT. It codes for CSKPQGEKLFF.

The chain combines TRBV18 with TRBJ1-5; D uncertain. Trimming removed 2 bases at V and 2 bases at J, with 13 bases between. This CDR3 is built from 16 residues. CDR1 is KGHSH and CDR2 is LQKENI in the germline V gene. CDR3 sequence reads: CASSPFEVSGNQPQHF. The CDR3 DNA follows: TGTGCCAGCTCACCATTTGAGGTTTCTGGCAATCAGCCCCAGCATTTT.

The genes are TRBV5-6 and TRBJ2-7; D ambiguous. Trimming removed 4 bases from V and 3 bases from J, with 11 bases in between. The CDR3 is 13 amino acids. Germline V gene sequence: CDR1 SGHDT, CDR2 YYEEEE. CDR3 residues: CASSLGVLYEQYF. The CDR3 DNA sequence: TGTGCCAGCAGCCTCGGTGTCCTCTACGAGCAGTACTTC. Supplemented by reference TRBV5-6 and TRBJ2-7, the full variable domain reads DAGVTQSPTHLIKTRGQQVTLRCSPKSGHDTVSWYQQALGQGPQFIFQYYEEEERQRGNFPDRFSGHQFPNYSSELNVNALLLGDSALYLCASSLGVLYEQYFGPGTRLTVT.

The chain links TRBV19 to TRBJ1-1; 9 bases match TRBD1. Trimming at V came to 9 bases and at J to 1 base, leaving 3 bases not matched to a gene. The CDR3 extends over 13 amino acids. CDR1 and CDR2 from the germline V gene are LNHDA and SQIVND (reference sequence). The CDR3 is CASQTGGNTEAFF. The CDR3 DNA reads as TGTGCCAGCCAGACAGGGGGGAACACTGAAGCTTTCTTT.

V usage is TRBV12-3 or TRBV12-4 and J usage is TRBJ1-1; D is uncertain. Trimming stripped 2 bases from V and 8 bases from J, with 9 bases between. The CDR3 extends over 12 amino acids. CDR3 nucleotide sequence: TGTGCCAGCAGTTTATCCGGCGGAGAAGCTTTCTTT. It translates to CASSLSGGEAFF.

This rearrangement joins TRBV20-1 to TRBJ2-7, with D possibly being TRBD2 (5 bases). The CDR3 loop spans 13 amino acids. Germline loops: CDR1 DFQATT, CDR2 SNEGSKA (reference sequence). The ends were cut back, 3 bases at V and 3 bases at J, with 12 bases in the middle. Written as DNA, the CDR3 is TGCAGTGCTAGTCGAGGACTGGACTACGAGCAGTACTTC. Its translation is CSASRGLDYEQYF.

The J gene is TRBJ1-1, the V gene TRBV29-1, with no clear D. Germline V gives CDR1 SQVTM, CDR2 ANQGSEA. This CDR3 has 12 residues. The germline V and J ends were trimmed by 0 bases and 6 bases, with 8 bases remaining between them. In DNA, the CDR3 is TGCAGCGTTGAAGATTTCTCCCCTGAAGCTTTCTTT. It translates to CSVEDFSPEAFF. The whole variable domain, remainder taken from reference TRBV29-1 and TRBJ1-1, is SAVISQKPSRDICQRGTSLTIQCQVDSQVTMMFWYRQQPGQSLTLIATANQGSEATYESGFVIDKFPISRPNLTFSTLTVSNMSPEDSSIYLCSVEDFSPEAFFGQGTRLTVV.

The CDR3 DNA sequence: TGTGCCAGCAGCCAATCTATACTAGCGGGCGGATCCTACGAGCAGTACTTC. Protein product: CASSQSILAGGSYEQYF. The rearrangement joins TRBV4-2 to TRBJ2-7; 9 bases are shared with TRBD2. Germline V gene sequence: CDR1 LGHNA, CDR2 YNFKEQ. J lost 1 base, V lost 2 bases, and 9 bases had no gene match. This CDR3 contains 17 residues.

The V gene is TRBV10-3, the J gene TRBJ1-1; D might be TRBD1 (5 bases). Germline V lookup: CDR1 ENHRY, CDR2 SYGVKD. There are 12 residues in the CDR3. V was clipped by 6 bases and J by 8 bases, with 13 bases between them. Written as DNA, the CDR3 is TGTGCCATCAGCTTTCAGGGAAAGGAAGCTTTCTTT. Amino acid sequence: CAISFQGKEAFF.